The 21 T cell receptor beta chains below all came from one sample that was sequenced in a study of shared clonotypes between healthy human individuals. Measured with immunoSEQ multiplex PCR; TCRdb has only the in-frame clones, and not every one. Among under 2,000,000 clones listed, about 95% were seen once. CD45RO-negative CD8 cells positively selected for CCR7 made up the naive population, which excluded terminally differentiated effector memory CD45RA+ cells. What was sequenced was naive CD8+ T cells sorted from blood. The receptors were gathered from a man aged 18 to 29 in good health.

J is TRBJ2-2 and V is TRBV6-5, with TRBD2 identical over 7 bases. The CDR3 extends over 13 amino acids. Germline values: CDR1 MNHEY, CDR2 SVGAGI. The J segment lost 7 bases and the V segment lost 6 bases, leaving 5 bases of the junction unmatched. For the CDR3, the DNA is TGTGCCAGCAGGTTCGGGGAGGGCGGGGAGCTGTTTTTT. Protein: CASRFGEGGELFF.

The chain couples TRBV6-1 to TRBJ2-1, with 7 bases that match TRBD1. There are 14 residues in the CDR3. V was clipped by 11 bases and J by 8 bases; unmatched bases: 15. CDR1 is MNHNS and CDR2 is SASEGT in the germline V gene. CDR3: CAVTQGLGLDEQFF. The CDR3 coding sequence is TGTGCCGTAACACAGGGGTTAGGTCTGGATGAGCAGTTCTTC.

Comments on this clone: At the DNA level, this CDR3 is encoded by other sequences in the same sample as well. CDR3 amino acids: CASSSDYEQYF. The CDR3 nucleotides read TGCGCCAGCAGCTCTGATTACGAGCAGTACTTC. The V gene is TRBV5-1, the J gene TRBJ2-7; no firm D call. The CDR3 consists of 11 residues. Germline V gene sequence: CDR1 SGHRS, CDR2 YFSETQ. The V and J ends lost 3 bases and 4 bases respectively, with 5 bases between them.

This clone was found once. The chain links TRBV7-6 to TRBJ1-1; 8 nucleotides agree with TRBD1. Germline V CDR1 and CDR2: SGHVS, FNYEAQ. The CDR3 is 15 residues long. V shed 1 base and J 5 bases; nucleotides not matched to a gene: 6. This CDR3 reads CASSLEGQGATEAFF. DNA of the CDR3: TGTGCCAGCAGCTTAGAGGGGCAGGGGGCAACTGAAGCTTTCTTT.

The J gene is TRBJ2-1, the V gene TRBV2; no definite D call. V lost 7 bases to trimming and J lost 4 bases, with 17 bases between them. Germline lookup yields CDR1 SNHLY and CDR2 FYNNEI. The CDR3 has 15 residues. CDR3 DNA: TGTGCCAGCAACGGACCGGACGAGGTATACAATGAGCAGTTCTTC. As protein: CASNGPDEVYNEQFF.

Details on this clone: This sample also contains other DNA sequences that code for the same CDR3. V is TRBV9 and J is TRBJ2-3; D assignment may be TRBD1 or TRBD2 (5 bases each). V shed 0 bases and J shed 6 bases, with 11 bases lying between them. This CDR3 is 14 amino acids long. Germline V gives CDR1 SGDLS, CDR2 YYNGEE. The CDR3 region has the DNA TGTGCCAGCAGCGTAGGAGGGGTTGGGGATACGCAGTATTTT. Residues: CASSVGGVGDTQYF.

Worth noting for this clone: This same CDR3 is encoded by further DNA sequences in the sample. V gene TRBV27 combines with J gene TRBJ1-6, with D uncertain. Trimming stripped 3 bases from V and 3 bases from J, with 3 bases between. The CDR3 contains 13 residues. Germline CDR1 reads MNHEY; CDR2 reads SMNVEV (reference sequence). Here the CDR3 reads CASSLYYNSPLHF. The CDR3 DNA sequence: TGTGCCAGCAGTTTGTACTATAATTCACCCCTCCACTTT.

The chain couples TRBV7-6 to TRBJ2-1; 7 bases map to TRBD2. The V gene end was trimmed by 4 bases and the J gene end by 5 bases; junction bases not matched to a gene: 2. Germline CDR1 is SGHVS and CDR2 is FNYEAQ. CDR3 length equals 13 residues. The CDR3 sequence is CASSSAGDNEQFF. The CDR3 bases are TGTGCCAGCAGCTCGGCGGGAGACAATGAGCAGTTCTTC.

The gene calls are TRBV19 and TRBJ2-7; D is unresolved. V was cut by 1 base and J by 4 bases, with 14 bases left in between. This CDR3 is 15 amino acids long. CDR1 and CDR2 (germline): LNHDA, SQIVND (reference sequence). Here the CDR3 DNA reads TGTGCCAGTAGTATAGGATTAGGCTCCCCTTACGAGCAGTACTTC. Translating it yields CASSIGLGSPYEQYF.

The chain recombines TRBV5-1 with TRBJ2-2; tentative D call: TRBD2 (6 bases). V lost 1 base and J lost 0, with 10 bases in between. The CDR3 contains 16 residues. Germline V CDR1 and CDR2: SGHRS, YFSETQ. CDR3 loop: CASSLIWEANTGELFF. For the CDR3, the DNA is TGCGCCAGCAGCTTGATATGGGAGGCGAACACCGGGGAGCTGTTTTTT.

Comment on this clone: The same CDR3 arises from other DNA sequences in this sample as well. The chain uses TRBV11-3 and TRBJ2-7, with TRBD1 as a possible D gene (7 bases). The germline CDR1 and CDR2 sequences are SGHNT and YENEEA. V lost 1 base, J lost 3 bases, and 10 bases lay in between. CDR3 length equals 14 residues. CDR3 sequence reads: CASSLGGDSYEQYF. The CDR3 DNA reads TGTGCCAGCAGCTTAGGGGGGGACAGCTACGAGCAGTACTTC.

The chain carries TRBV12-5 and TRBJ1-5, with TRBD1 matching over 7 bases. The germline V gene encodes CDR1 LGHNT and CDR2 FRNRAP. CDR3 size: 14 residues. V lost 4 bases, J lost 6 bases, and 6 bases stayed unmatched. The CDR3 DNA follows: TGTGCTAGTGGTTCAGGGGGGGTTGGTCAGCCCCAGCATTTT. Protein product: CASGSGGVGQPQHF.

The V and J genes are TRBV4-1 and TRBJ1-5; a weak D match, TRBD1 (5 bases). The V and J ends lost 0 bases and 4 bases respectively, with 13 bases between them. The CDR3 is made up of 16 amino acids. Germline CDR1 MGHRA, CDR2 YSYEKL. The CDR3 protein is CASSQDPRGRNQPQHF. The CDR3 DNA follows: TGCGCCAGCAGCCAAGATCCGCGGGGGAGGAATCAGCCCCAGCATTTT.

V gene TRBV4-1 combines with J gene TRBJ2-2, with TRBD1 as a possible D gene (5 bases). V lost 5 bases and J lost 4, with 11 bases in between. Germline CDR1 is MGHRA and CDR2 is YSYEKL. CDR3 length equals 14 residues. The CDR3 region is CASSSRGGTGELFF. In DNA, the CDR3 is TGCGCCAGCAGCTCTAGGGGCGGCACCGGGGAGCTGTTTTTT.

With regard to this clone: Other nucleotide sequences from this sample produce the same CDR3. DNA for the CDR3: TGCGCCAGCAGCCAAAGGACAGAGTACGAGCAGTACTTC. Its protein product is CASSQRTEYEQYF. The chain employs TRBV4-1 and TRBJ2-7, with D tentatively TRBD1 (6 bases). Germline V gene sequence: CDR1 MGHRA, CDR2 YSYEKL. The CDR3 totals 13 residues. Trimming removed 2 bases from V and 4 bases from J, with 9 bases in between.

CDR3 DNA: TGTGCCACCAGCAGAGATGCGTCGAATCAGCCCCAGCATTTT. Its protein product is CATSRDASNQPQHF. This chain connects TRBV15 to TRBJ1-5; D unclear. CDR3 length: 14 residues. CDR1 is LNHNV, CDR2 YYDKDF, per germline (reference sequence). Trimming cost V 0 bases and J 4 bases, with 7 bases left between them.

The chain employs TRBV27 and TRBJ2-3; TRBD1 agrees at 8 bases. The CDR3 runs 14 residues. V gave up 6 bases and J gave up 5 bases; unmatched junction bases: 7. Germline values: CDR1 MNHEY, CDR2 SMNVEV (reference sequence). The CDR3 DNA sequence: TGTGCCAGCAGATTGACAGGGGCCCTAGATACGCAGTATTTT. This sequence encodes CASRLTGALDTQYF.

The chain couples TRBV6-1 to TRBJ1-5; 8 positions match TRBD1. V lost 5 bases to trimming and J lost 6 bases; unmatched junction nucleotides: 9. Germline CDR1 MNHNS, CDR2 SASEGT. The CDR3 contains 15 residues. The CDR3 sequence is CASSPRGLSIQPQHF. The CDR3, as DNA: TGTGCCAGCAGTCCCAGGGGGCTCTCTATTCAGCCCCAGCATTTT.

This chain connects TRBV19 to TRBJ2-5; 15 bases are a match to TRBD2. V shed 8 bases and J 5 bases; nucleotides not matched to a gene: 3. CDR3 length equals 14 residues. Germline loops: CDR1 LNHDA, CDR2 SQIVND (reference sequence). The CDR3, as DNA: TGTGCCAGTGGACTAGCGGGAGGGTGGGAGACCCAGTACTTC. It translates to CASGLAGGWETQYF.

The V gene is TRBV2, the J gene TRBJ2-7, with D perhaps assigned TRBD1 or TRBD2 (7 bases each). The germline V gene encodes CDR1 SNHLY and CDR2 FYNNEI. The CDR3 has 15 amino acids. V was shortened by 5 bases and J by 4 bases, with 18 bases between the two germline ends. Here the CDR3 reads CASSWEGAGSYEQYF. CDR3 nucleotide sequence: TGTGCCAGCAGTTGGGAGGGGGCTGGGTCTTACGAGCAGTACTTC.

The CDR3 loop reads CASSQAHPGPFTEAFF. CDR3 nucleotides: TGCGCCAGCAGCCAAGCCCATCCGGGACCCTTCACCGAAGCTTTCTTT. V is TRBV4-3 and J is TRBJ1-1, with D possibly being TRBD1 (5 bases). V lost 1 base and J lost 8, with 20 bases in between. CDR3 length equals 16 residues. Looked up from germline, CDR1 is LGHNA and CDR2 is YSLEER.